This passage covers 18 T cell receptor beta chains from one sample sequenced in a study of T cells after yellow fever vaccination. TCRdb itself ran the 5' RACE reads through MiXCR, one entry per CDR3 protein. The data hold roughly 520,000 distinct CDR3 sequences, with 21% observed a single time. The sequencing here drew on PBMCs, taken roughly 20 days after the first yellow fever vaccination. Receptors originate from a man aged 18 to 29 who received the YFV17D yellow fever vaccine.

V usage is TRBV20-1 and J usage is TRBJ2-4, with 9 bases matching TRBD2. Germline V CDR1 and CDR2: DFQATT, SNEGSKA (reference sequence). Unmatched junction bases numbered 8, after V lost 6 bases and J lost 5 bases. The CDR3 covers 14 residues. CDR3 sequence reads: CSAPRGGGENIQYF. CDR3 coding DNA: TGCAGTGCCCCCCGGGGCGGGGGGGAAAACATTCAGTACTTC.

The chain combines TRBV30 with TRBJ1-3; maybe TRBD1 (5 bases). CDR1 is GTSNPN and CDR2 is SVGIG in the germline V gene (reference sequence). The CDR3 is 15 amino acids. The V gene lost 2 bases and the J gene lost 0 bases, with 11 bases spanning the gap. CDR3: CAWSRRGSSGNTIYF. The DNA for the CDR3 is TGTGCCTGGAGTAGGAGGGGAAGCTCTGGAAACACCATATATTTT.

This sequence joins TRBV19 and TRBJ1-2; D is ambiguous. The CDR3 is 15 amino acids. V was cut by 3 bases and J by 0 bases, with 11 bases left in between. Germline CDR1 reads LNHDA; CDR2 reads SQIVND (reference sequence). The CDR3 loop reads CASSMPGGSNYGYTF. CDR3 coding DNA: TGTGCCAGTAGTATGCCGGGAGGGTCTAACTATGGCTACACCTTC.

The genes are TRBV7-3 and TRBJ1-5, with D unresolved. Germline loops: CDR1 SGHTA, CDR2 FQGTGA. Trimming shortened V by 11 bases and J by 3 bases, and 17 bases separated the two germline ends. This CDR3 has 14 amino acids. CDR3 sequence (DNA): TGTGCCGGGCCCTTAGCGGGCAACAATCAGCCCCAGCATTTT. This sequence encodes CAGPLAGNNQPQHF.

This CDR3 reads CASSQDRVQDNNSPLHF. CDR3 nucleotide sequence: TGCGCCAGCAGCCAAGATCGGGTTCAAGATAATAATTCACCCCTCCACTTT. The chain uses TRBV4-3 and TRBJ1-6; D unclear. Germline V gene sequence: CDR1 LGHNA, CDR2 YSLEER. V lost 0 bases to trimming and J lost 5 bases, with 14 bases between them. The CDR3 spans 17 residues.

This clonotype was detected only a few times. The V call is TRBV18, the J call TRBJ1-1; the D gene is possibly TRBD1 (5 bases). The CDR3 has 14 residues. Trimming removed 3 bases from V and 2 bases from J, with 10 bases in between. In germline, CDR1 is KGHSH, CDR2 LQKENI. The CDR3 region has the DNA TGTGCCAGCTCACCCTACAGGACTAACACTGAAGCTTTCTTT. This sequence encodes CASSPYRTNTEAFF.

The rearrangement uses TRBV7-2 and TRBJ1-2; weak D call: TRBD1 (5 bases). The CDR3 contains 13 residues. V lost 7 bases and J lost 7, with 16 bases in between. In germline, CDR1 is SGHTA, CDR2 FQGNSA. DNA of the CDR3: TGTGCCAGCACCCCCGGCGGGGGTCTTGGCTACACCTTC. Translating gives CASTPGGGLGYTF. The variable domain in full, with the rest retrieved from reference TRBV7-2 and TRBJ1-2, is GAGVSQSPSNKVTEKGKDVELRCDPISGHTALYWYRQSLGQGLEFLIYFQGNSAPDKSGLPSDRFSAERTGGSVSTLTIQRTQQEDSAVYLCASTPGGGLGYTFGSGTRLTVV.

This chain joins TRBV3-1 and TRBJ2-1, with 7 bases fitting TRBD1. This CDR3 is 17 amino acids long. Germline V gene lookup returns CDR1 LGHDT and CDR2 YNNKEL (reference sequence). V was pared by 1 base and J by 5 bases, with 11 bases of the junction left unmatched. The CDR3 DNA reads as TGTGCCAGCAGCCAAGGGGGTAGAGGGGGCACCGACAATGAGCAGTTCTTC. Its translation is CASSQGGRGGTDNEQFF.

The chain uses TRBV9 and TRBJ2-1; 14 positions agree with TRBD2. Germline V gives CDR1 SGDLS, CDR2 YYNGEE. The J segment lost 10 bases and the V segment lost 4 bases, leaving 13 bases of the junction unmatched. The CDR3 runs to 17 residues. The CDR3 region has the DNA TGTGCCAGCAGCATAACGGGACTAGCGGGGGCAGGCGGGGAGCAGTTCTTC. Its protein is CASSITGLAGAGGEQFF.

This chain connects TRBV18 to TRBJ1-1; TRBD1 aligns across 7 bases. V was clipped by 2 bases and J by 10 bases; unmatched bases: 7. The CDR3 length is 13 residues. Germline CDR1 is KGHSH and CDR2 is LQKENI. CDR3 in amino acids: CASSPSGGRSAFF. The CDR3, as DNA: TGTGCCAGCTCACCATCAGGGGGAAGGTCAGCTTTCTTT.

V is TRBV11-2 and J is TRBJ1-1, with TRBD1 as a possible D gene (5 bases). The germline V gene has CDR1 SGHAT and CDR2 FQNNGV. The CDR3 runs 16 residues. V was trimmed by 1 base and J by 0 bases, leaving 12 bases between them. In DNA, the CDR3 is TGTGCCAGCAGCTTAGGATACAGGAGAATGAACACTGAAGCTTTCTTT. This translates into CASSLGYRRMNTEAFF.

The chain couples TRBV6-5 to TRBJ2-7; maybe TRBD2 (5 bases). Trimming stripped 0 bases from V and 5 bases from J, with 11 bases between. The germline CDR1 and CDR2 sequences are MNHEY and SVGAGI. The CDR3 totals 14 residues. The CDR3 coding sequence is TGTGCCAGCAGTTACTCGACCGGGGATGACGAGCAGTACGTC. This gives the protein CASSYSTGDDEQYV.

This clonotype was seen more than once but under ten times. This sequence joins TRBV7-3 and TRBJ2-3, with a possible D match to TRBD2 (5 bases). V was pared by 6 bases and J by 3 bases, with 13 bases between. CDR3 length: 14 residues. Germline CDR1 SGHTA, CDR2 FQGTGA. CDR3 protein: CASRSGSGTDTQYF. CDR3 sequence (DNA): TGTGCCAGCAGATCGGGATCGGGGACAGATACGCAGTATTTT.

This clonotype has only one observation. The chain combines TRBV5-1 with TRBJ1-1, with 7 nucleotides matching TRBD1. This CDR3 region has 16 residues. Germline lookup yields CDR1 SGHRS and CDR2 YFSETQ. Trimming took 0 bases from V and 1 from J; bases not matched to a gene: 6. The CDR3 sequence: CASSLVRTGANTEAFF. CDR3 coding DNA: TGCGCCAGCAGCTTGGTTAGAACAGGGGCGAACACTGAAGCTTTCTTT.

In this sample, this clonotype turned up a few times. This sequence joins TRBV28 and TRBJ2-2; 11 nucleotides align to TRBD1. J gave up 6 bases and V 9 bases, and 12 bases lay outside the gene matches. This CDR3 is 16 amino acids long. Germline CDR1 MDHEN, CDR2 SYDVKM. The CDR3 DNA is TGTGCCAGTACCCTCTGGACAGGGGGCTCGGCCGGGGAGCTGTTTTTT. Translated: CASTLWTGGSAGELFF.

With respect to this clonotype: A junction boundary mismatches the germline segment, possibly from a read error. The gene calls are TRBV7-2 and TRBJ2-5, with D perhaps matching TRBD1 (5 bases). CDR1 and CDR2 from the germline V gene are SGHTA and FQGNSA. The CDR3 covers 13 residues. The CDR3 here is CASSTSPDSRLSF. The CDR3, as DNA: TGTGCCAGCAGCACATCCCCTGACAGCCGATTGTCCTTC.

The rearrangement joins TRBV14 to TRBJ2-5; 8 nucleotides align to TRBD2. This CDR3 is built from 14 residues. CDR1 is SGHDN and CDR2 is FVKESK in the germline V gene. The V gene end was trimmed by 1 base and the J gene end by 4 bases; junction bases not matched to a gene: 2. The chain's CDR3 is CASSQGTSRETQYF. The CDR3 nucleotides read TGTGCCAGCAGCCAAGGGACTAGCAGAGAGACCCAGTACTTC.

The V and J genes are TRBV5-1 and TRBJ1-2; no clear D gene. This CDR3 is built from 16 residues. Trimming removed 0 bases from V and 3 bases from J, with 15 bases in between. Germline CDR1 is SGHRS and CDR2 is YFSETQ. CDR3 sequence: CASSLALVPADYGYTF. The CDR3 DNA reads TGCGCCAGCAGCTTGGCCTTGGTGCCGGCAGACTATGGCTACACCTTC.